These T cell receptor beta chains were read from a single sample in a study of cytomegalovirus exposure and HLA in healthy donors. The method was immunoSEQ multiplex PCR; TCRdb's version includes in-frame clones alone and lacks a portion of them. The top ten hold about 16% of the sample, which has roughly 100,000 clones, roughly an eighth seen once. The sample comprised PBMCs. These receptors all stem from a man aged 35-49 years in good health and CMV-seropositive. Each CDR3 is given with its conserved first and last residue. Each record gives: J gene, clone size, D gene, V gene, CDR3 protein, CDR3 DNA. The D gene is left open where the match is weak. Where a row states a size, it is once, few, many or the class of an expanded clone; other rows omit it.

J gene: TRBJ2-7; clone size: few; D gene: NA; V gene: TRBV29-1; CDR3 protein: CSVASSSYEQYF; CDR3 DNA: TGCAGCGTTGCTTCTAGCTCCTACGAGCAGTACTTC
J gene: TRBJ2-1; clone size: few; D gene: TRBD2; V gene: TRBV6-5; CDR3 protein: CASSILAGEDNEQFF; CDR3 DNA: TGTGCCAGCAGTATTTTAGCGGGAGAAGACAATGAGCAGTTCTTC
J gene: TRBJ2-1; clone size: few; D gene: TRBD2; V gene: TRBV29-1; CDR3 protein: CSVKLAGGSSYNEQFF; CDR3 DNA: TGCAGCGTCAAACTAGCGGGAGGGAGCTCCTACAATGAGCAGTTCTTC
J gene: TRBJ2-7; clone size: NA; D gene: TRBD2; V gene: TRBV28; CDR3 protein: CASSLLREEAYEQYF; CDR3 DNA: TGTGCCAGCAGTTTATTGCGGGAGGAGGCCTACGAGCAGTACTTC
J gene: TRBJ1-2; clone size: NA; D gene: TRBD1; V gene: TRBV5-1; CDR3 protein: CASRPTGGLTYGYTF; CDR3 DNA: TGCGCCAGCCGACCGACAGGGGGCTTAACCTATGGCTACACCTTC
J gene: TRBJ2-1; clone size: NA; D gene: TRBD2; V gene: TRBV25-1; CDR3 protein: CASHSGRADEQFF; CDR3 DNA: TGTGCCAGCCATAGCGGGAGGGCCGATGAGCAGTTCTTC
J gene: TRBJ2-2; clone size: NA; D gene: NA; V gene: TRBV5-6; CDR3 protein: CASSLPLGGEAGELFF; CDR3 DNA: TGTGCCAGCAGCTTGCCACTAGGGGGAGAGGCCGGGGAGCTGTTTTTT
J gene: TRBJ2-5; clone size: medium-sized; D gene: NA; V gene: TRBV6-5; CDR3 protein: CASSGTPRETQYF; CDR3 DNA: TGTGCCAGCTCCGGGACTCCACGGGAGACCCAGTACTTC
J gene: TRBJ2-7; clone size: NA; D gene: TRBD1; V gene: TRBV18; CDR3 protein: CASSPTGTGVLSVGEQYF; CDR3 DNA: TGTGCCAGCTCACCGACCGGGACAGGTGTCTTATCGGTTGGGGAGCAGTACTTC
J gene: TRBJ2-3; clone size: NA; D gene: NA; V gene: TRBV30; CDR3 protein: CAWSRREGDTQYF; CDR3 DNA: TGTGCCTGGTCCCGCAGGGAAGGTGATACGCAGTATTTT
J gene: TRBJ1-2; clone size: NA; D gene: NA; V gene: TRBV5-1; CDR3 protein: CASSLPDSGYGYTF; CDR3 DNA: TGCGCCAGCAGCTTACCGGACAGCGGCTATGGCTACACCTTC